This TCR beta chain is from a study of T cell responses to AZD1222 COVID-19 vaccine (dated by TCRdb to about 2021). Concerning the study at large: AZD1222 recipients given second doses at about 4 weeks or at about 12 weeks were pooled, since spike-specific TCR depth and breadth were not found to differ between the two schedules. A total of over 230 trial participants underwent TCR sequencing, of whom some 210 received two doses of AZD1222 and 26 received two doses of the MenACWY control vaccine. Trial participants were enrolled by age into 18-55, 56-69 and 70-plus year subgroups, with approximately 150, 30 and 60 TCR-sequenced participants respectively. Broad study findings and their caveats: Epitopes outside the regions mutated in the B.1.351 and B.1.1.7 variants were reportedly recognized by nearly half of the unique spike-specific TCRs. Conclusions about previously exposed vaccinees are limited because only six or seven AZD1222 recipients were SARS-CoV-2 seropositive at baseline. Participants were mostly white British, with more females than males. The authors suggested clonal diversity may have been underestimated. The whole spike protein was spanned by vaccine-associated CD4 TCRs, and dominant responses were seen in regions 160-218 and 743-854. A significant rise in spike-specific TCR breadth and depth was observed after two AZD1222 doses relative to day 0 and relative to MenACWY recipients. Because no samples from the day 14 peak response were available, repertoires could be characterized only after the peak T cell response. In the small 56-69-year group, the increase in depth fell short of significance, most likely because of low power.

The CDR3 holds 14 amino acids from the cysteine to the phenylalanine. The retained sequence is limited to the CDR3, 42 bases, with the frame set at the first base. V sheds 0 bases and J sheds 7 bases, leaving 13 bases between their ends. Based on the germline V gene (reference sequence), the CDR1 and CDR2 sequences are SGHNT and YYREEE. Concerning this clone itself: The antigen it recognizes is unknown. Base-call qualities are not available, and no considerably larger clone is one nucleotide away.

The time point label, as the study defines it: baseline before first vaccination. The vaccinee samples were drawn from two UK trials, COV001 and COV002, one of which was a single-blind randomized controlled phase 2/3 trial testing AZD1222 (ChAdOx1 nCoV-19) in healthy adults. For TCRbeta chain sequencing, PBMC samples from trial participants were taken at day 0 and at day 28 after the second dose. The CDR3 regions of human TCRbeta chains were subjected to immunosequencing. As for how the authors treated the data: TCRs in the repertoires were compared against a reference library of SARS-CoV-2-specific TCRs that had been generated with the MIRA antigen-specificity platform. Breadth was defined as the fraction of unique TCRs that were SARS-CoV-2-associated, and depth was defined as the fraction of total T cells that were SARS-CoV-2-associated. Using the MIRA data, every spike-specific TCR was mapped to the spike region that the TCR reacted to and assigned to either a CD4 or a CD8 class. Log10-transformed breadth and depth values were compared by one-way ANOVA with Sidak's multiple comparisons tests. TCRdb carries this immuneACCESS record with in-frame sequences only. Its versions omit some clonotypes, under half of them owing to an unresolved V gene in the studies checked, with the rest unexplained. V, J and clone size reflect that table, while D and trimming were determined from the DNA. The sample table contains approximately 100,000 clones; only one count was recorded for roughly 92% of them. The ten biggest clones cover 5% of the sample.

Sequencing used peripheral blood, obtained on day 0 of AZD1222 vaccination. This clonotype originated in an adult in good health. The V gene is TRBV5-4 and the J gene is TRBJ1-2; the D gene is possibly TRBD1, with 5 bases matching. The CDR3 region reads CASSLVGGTAGYTF. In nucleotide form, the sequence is TGTGCCAGCAGCTTGGTGGGGGGAACAGCTGGCTACACCTTC.